This TCR beta chain was retrieved from a study of T-cell reconstitution after alpha-beta-depleted transplantation in children. Study-wide results and limits: The high TCRbeta diversity at day 60 in some patients came from surviving recipient T cells and thymic progenitors. A year post-transplant, T-cell counts and diversity derived mostly from newly produced T cells. Reportedly, alpha-beta T cells present about two months post-transplant originated from several hundred expanded clones of graft origin.

Construction of the TCRbeta library involved unique molecular identifiers. In TCRdb, the PCR reads were re-called with MiXCR into one record per CDR3 protein. The sample consists of some 450,000 distinct CDR3 sequences, roughly two fifths of them appearing once. Turning to this clonotype: Antigen: not known.

The germline gives CDR1 DFQATT, CDR2 SNEGSKA (reference sequence). The CDR3 length is 17 residues. With 2 bases removed from V and 0 bases from J, the gap between germline ends came to 16 bases. Sequenced here: PBMCs, sampled before TCRalphabeta/CD19-depleted stem cell transplant. The sequence derives from a girl between 2 and 10 years old with aplastic anemia, due to receive a stem cell transplant. This chain links TRBV20-1 with TRBJ2-2, with D possibly TRBD1 on 7 matching bases. This CDR3 is CSARRQGGLANTGELFF. CDR3 sequence (DNA): TGCAGTGCTAGAAGACAGGGAGGATTGGCGAACACCGGGGAGCTGTTTTTT.